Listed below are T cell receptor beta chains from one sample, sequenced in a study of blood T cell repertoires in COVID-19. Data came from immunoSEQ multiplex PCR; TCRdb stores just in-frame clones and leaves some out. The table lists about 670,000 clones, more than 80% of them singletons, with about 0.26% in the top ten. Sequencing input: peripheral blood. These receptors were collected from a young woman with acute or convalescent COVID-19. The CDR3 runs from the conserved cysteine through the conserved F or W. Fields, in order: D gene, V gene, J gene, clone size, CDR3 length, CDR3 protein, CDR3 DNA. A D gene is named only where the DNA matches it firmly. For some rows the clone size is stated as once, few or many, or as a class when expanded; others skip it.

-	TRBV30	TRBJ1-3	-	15	CAWSHRDASGNTIYF	TGTGCCTGGAGCCACAGGGACGCCTCTGGAAACACCATATATTTT
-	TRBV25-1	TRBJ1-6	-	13	CASRDSYNSPLHF	TGTGCCAGCAGGGACAGCTATAATTCACCCCTCCACTTT
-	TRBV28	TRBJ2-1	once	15	CASSLSSRGKNEQFF	TGTGCCAGCAGTTTATCTTCTCGGGGGAAGAATGAGCAGTTCTTC
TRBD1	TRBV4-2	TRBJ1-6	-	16	CASSQEGQGANSPLHF	TGTGCCAGCAGCCAAGAGGGACAGGGGGCTAATTCACCCCTCCACTTT
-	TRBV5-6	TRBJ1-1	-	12	CASSNPFQYPFF	TGTGCCAGCAGCAACCCATTCCAGTACCCTTTCTTT
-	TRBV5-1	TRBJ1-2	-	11	CASSLGGGYTF	TGCGCCAGCAGCTTGGGAGGCGGCTACACCTTC
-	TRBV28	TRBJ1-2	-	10	CASSFGGYTF	TGTGCCAGCAGTTTCGGGGGCTACACCTTC
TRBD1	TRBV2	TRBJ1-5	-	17	CASSQSAGTGGRQPQHF	TGTGCCAGCAGCCAATCAGCAGGGACAGGGGGTCGTCAGCCCCAGCATTTT
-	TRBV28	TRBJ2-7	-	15	CASNKQTGVTYEQYF	TGTGCCAGCAATAAACAGACAGGAGTTACCTACGAGCAGTACTTC
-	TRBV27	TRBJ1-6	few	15	CASSLAGADHSPLHF	TGTGCCAGCAGTTTAGCAGGGGCCGACCATTCACCCCTCCACTTT
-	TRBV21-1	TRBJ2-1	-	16	CASSKDRPGQNNEQFF	TGTGCCAGCAGCAAAGACCGCCCGGGACAGAACAATGAGCAGTTCTTC
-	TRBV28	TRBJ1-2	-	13	CASGRGNSDGYTF	TGTGCCAGCGGCCGGGGTAATTCGGATGGCTACACCTTC
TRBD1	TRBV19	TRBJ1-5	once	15	CASSSRDSLNQPQHF	TGTGCCAGTAGTTCTAGGGACAGCCTCAATCAGCCCCAGCATTTT
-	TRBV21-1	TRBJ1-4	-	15	CASSNIGGCSEKLFF	TGTGCCAGCAGCAACATAGGGGGCTGTAGTGAAAAACTGTTTTTT
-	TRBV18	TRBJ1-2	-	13	CASSPAGAGGYTF	TGTGCCAGCTCACCAGCAGGGGCAGGTGGCTACACCTTC
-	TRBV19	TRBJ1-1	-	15	CASSHGSTGNTEAFF	TGTGCCAGTAGCCACGGTTCGACAGGTAACACTGAAGCTTTCTTT
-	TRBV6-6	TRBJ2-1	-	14	CASSFRGPQDEQFF	TGTGCCAGCAGTTTCAGGGGCCCTCAGGATGAGCAGTTCTTC
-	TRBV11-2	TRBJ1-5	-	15	CASSRRQESNQPQHF	TGTGCCAGCAGCAGGAGACAGGAAAGCAATCAGCCCCAGCATTTT
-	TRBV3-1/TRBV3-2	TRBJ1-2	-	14	CASSQGQATYGYTF	TGTGCCAGCAGCCAAGGACAGGCTACCTATGGCTACACCTTC
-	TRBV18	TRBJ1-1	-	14	CASSPPTIYRKAFF	TGTGCCAGCTCCCCCCCCACAATATACAGGAAAGCTTTCTTT
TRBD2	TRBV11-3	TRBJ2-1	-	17	CASSSRTSGGAGDEQFF	TGTGCCAGCAGCTCCCGGACTAGCGGGGGGGCCGGGGATGAGCAGTTCTTC
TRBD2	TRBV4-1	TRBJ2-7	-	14	CASSRTSGSYEQYF	TGCGCCAGCAGCCGGACTAGCGGGTCCTACGAGCAGTACTTC
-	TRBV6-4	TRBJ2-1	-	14	CASSDSGTRGEQFF	TGTGCCAGCAGTGACTCAGGTACAAGAGGTGAGCAGTTCTTC
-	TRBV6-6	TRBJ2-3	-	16	CASCYSGGGGPDTQYF	TGTGCCAGCTGTTACTCGGGCGGGGGCGGGCCAGATACGCAGTATTTT
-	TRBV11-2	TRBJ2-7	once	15	CASTARGIRNDEQYF	TGTGCCAGCACCGCCCGGGGGATTAGGAATGACGAGCAGTACTTC
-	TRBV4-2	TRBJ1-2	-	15	CASSPETGPGYGYTF	TGTGCCAGCAGCCCCGAGACAGGCCCAGGCTATGGCTACACCTTC
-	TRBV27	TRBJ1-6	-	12	CASSFMNSPLHF	TGTGCCAGCAGTTTTATGAATTCACCCCTCCACTTT
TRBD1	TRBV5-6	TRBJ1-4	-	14	CASSFGQGEEKLFF	TGTGCCAGCAGCTTCGGACAGGGTGAGGAAAAACTGTTTTTT
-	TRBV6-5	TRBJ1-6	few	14	CASSYSPGDSPLHF	TGTGCCAGCAGTTACTCGCCAGGGGACTCACCCCTCCACTTT
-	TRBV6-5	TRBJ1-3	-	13	CASSLGSGNTIYF	TGTGCCAGCAGCCTCGGTAGTGGAAACACCATATATTTT
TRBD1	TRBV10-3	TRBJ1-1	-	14	CAISRGPGYTEAFF	TGTGCCATCAGCAGGGGGCCGGGATACACTGAAGCTTTCTTT
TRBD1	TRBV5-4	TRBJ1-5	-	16	CASSFMDRGRNQPQHF	TGTGCCAGCAGCTTTATGGACAGGGGTCGCAATCAGCCCCAGCATTTT
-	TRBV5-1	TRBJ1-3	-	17	CASSLDVAGLSGNTIYF	TGCGCCAGCAGCTTGGATGTTGCGGGCCTCTCTGGAAACACCATATATTTT
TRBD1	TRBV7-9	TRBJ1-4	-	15	CASSLVGTGGEGLFF	TGTGCCAGCAGCTTAGTTGGGACAGGGGGCGAAGGGCTGTTTTTT
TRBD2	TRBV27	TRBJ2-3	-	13	CASGTSGTDTQYF	TGTGCCAGCGGGACTAGCGGCACAGATACGCAGTATTTT
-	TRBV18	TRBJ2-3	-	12	CASSPTLDTQYF	TGTGCCAGCTCACCAACTCTAGATACGCAGTATTTT
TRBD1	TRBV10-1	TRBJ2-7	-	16	CASTGTHRGRFFEQYF	TGCGCCAGCACCGGCACCCACAGGGGTAGGTTTTTCGAGCAGTACTTC
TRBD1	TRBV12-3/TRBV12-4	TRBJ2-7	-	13	CASSRITGGEQYF	TGTGCCAGCAGTAGAATTACAGGGGGCGAGCAGTACTTC
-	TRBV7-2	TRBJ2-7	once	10	CASGTYEQYF	TGTGCCTCGGGGACCTACGAGCAGTACTTC
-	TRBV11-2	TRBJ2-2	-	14	CASTPIGVTGELFF	TGTGCCAGCACCCCGATAGGGGTCACCGGGGAGCTGTTTTTT
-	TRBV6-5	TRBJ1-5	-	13	CASRGGFAQPQHF	TGTGCCAGCCGGGGGGGGTTCGCTCAGCCCCAGCATTTT
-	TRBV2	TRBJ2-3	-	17	CASSEGWSSTSTDTQYF	TGTGCCAGCAGTGAAGGGTGGTCATCGACTAGCACAGATACGCAGTATTTT